This record concerns one T cell receptor (beta chain) sequence. The clone's antigen remains unknown. Base qualities are missing; no much larger clone stands one base away. This entry comes from a study of blood T cell repertoires in COVID-19 (dated by TCRdb to 2018 to 2020). General notes on the study: The collaborator samples originated in the United States, Italy and Spain and spanned the acute and convalescent phases of COVID-19. The samples were drawn from the first 160 participants of the ongoing ImmuneRACE study and from under 1,500 subjects provided by 6 global collaborators. The repertoires were made available in a free public database intended to serve as a resource for research on the immune response to SARS-CoV-2. A de-identified subject ID, COVID-19 status, age in years and sex were almost always included in the sample metadata. The prospective study material was composed of cDNA or gDNA derived from T cells, B-cell-depleted T cells, or PBMCs. Where available, HLA class I and class II types were taken from metadata supplied by the sample provider and were not determined by assay-based typing. Subjects who had been exposed to COVID-19, were actively infected with it, or had recovered from it provided the deeply sampled blood TCRbeta repertoires that made up the dataset.

Broad study findings and their caveats: Clinical and demographic metadata were provided uncurated, with the amount varying by source and participant.

TCRbeta CDR3 regions were amplified from genomic DNA using the immunoSEQ Assay, a bias-controlled multiplex PCR. In the authors' own workflow: The number of nucleated cells in each sample was estimated from the amplification of reference gene primers within the assay. Sequence reads were collapsed and filtered to measure the absolute abundance of every unique TCRbeta CDR3 rearrangement. For each sample, productive Simpson clonality was calculated by taking the square root of Simpson's diversity index across productive rearrangements. Not all clones reach the TCRdb copy of this immuneACCESS table, which keeps in-frame sequences only. Checked studies attribute under half of the gap to unresolved V genes and leave the rest unexplained. V and J calls and clone size are as listed in that table; D and trimming were resolved from the DNA. The sample table records 200,000 to 300,000 clones; around 90% of these occur just once. Of the sample, roughly 0.89% falls within the top ten clones.

One collaborating source in Seattle enrolled patients while the patients were actively infected and followed the patients over time throughout the course of disease. Whole blood was collected in K2EDTA tubes by collaborating institutions according to the institutions' own protocols. For TCRbeta analysis, collaborators shipped samples as frozen whole blood, isolated PBMCs, or DNA extracted from either of those sample types. This receptor was identified in a man aged 25-45 years with COVID-19, enrolled during active disease. The specimen was peripheral blood.

The CDR3 is CASSVDGTQAFF. The sequenced DNA is TGTGCCAGCAGCGTAGACGGGACACAAGCTTTCTTT. This chain is built from TRBV9 and TRBJ1-1, with TRBD1 perhaps the D gene, on 6 matching bases. The CDR3, from cysteine to phenylalanine, totals 12 residues. Solely the CDR3 DNA is kept, with 36 bases framed from the first base. The germline V gene provides CDR1 SGDLS and CDR2 YYNGEE. The germline ends are 9 bases apart after V is trimmed by 0 bases and J by 9 bases.